The clone carrying this T cell receptor (beta chain) was seen more than once but under ten times. Its specificity is not known. This sample is part of a study of shared clonotypes between healthy human individuals. Study observations and caveats: Sample collection involved blood only; tissue repertoires are likely different.

Libraries were prepared by immunoSEQ multiplex PCR; TCRdb keeps only in-frame clonotypes and omits some of them. There are approximately 470,000 clones in the sample; about 72% occur only once, and 9.5% to 15% lies in the top ten. The CDR3 length is 11 residues. Germline loops: CDR1 SGHTA, CDR2 FQGNSA. V was pared by 8 bases and J by 3 bases, with 0 bases of the junction left unmatched. The rearrangement uses TRBV7-2 and TRBJ2-5, with TRBD1 identical over 7 bases. Material for sequencing was PBMCs. This receptor was identified in a middle-aged woman in good health. Some clones in this sample may be carry-over from other donors' samples. The CDR3 nucleotides read TGTGCCAGCGGACAGGAAGAGACCCAGTACTTC. Translation: CASGQEETQYF.